The next 22 T cell receptor beta chains were all read from a single sample in a study of shared T cell receptors in the human thymus. Some clones are missing from TCRdb's copy, which holds only in-frame ones; the method was immunoSEQ multiplex PCR. The table has hundreds of thousands of clones, around 93% seen once. Sequencing was done on a sample of thymocytes. Receptors originate from a human donor.

This clone has only one observation. This specimen includes other DNA sequences encoding the same CDR3. The V gene is TRBV13, the J gene TRBJ2-7; 11 nucleotides agree with TRBD2. The trim removed 4 bases at V and 2 bases at J, leaving 4 bases unmatched. Germline CDR1 and CDR2: PRHDT and FYEKMQ (reference sequence). CDR3 length: 15 residues. The CDR3 sequence is CASSSGTSGTYEQYF. CDR3 bases: TGTGCCAGCAGCTCCGGGACTAGCGGCACCTACGAGCAGTACTTC.

V gene TRBV5-4 combines with J gene TRBJ1-1; D is undetermined. The CDR3 contains 16 residues. Germline CDR1 SGHNT, CDR2 YYREEE (reference sequence). Trimming removed 9 bases from V and 1 base from J, with 22 bases in between. CDR3 DNA sequence: TGTGCCACCGTAAAACCCGGGAAAGGAAGGAACACTGAAGCTTTCTTT. Its protein is CATVKPGKGRNTEAFF.

The gene calls are TRBV28 and TRBJ2-7; D is ambiguous. The germline V gene encodes CDR1 MDHEN and CDR2 SYDVKM. The CDR3 loop spans 16 amino acids. The V and J ends lost 5 bases and 3 bases respectively, with 20 bases between them. For the CDR3, the DNA is TGTGCCAGCAGTCCCTACTCCTCGACTTCATTCTACGAGCAGTACTTC. Its translation: CASSPYSSTSFYEQYF. Filled out from reference TRBV28 and TRBJ2-7, the complete variable domain reads DVKVTQSSRYLVKRTGEKVFLECVQDMDHENMFWYRQDPGLGLRLIYFSYDVKMKEKGDIPEGYSVSREKKERFSLILESASTNQTSMYLCASSPYSSTSFYEQYFGPGTRLTVT.

The chain links TRBV4-1 to TRBJ2-7; D remains ambiguous. The CDR3 extends over 14 amino acids. Germline CDR1 reads MGHRA; CDR2 reads YSYEKL. Trimming stripped 1 base from V and 2 bases from J, with 9 bases between. This CDR3 is CASSQGQMPYEQYF. The CDR3 nucleotides are TGCGCCAGCAGCCAAGGGCAGATGCCCTACGAGCAGTACTTC.

The V gene is TRBV27, the J gene TRBJ2-6; 7 bases fit TRBD1. This CDR3 is built from 15 residues. Germline V lookup: CDR1 MNHEY, CDR2 SMNVEV (reference sequence). The V segment lost 6 bases and the J segment 0 bases; nucleotides outside the gene matches: 2. CDR3 protein: CASSSGGSGANVLTF. The CDR3 DNA sequence: TGTGCCAGCAGCTCAGGGGGCTCTGGGGCCAACGTCCTGACTTTC.

CDR3 loop: CSVEDSDGYTF. DNA for the CDR3: TGCAGCGTTGAAGACAGCGATGGCTACACCTTC. This chain uses TRBV29-1 with TRBJ1-2; D ambiguous. The germline CDR1 and CDR2 sequences are SQVTM and ANQGSEA. The CDR3 is 11 residues long. V gave up 0 bases and J gave up 6 bases, with 5 bases separating them.

To note about this clone: Mismatch with germline at one junction end may stem from a read error. The genes are TRBV28 and TRBJ2-7, with a tentative D call TRBD1 (6 bases). Germline CDR1 reads MDHEN; CDR2 reads SYDVKM. This CDR3 comprises 11 residues. DNA for the CDR3: TGTGCCAGCAGTCCCAGGGGCCCCACCGTGTTC. Protein sequence: CASSPRGPTVF.

The chain uses TRBV11-2 and TRBJ2-1, with 10 bases identical to TRBD2. This CDR3 has 15 residues. V lost 4 bases and J lost 13; bases outside the gene matches: 13. CDR1 SGHAT and CDR2 FQNNGV come from the germline V gene. The DNA of the CDR3 is TGTGCCAGCAGCTCCCACCCTGTGTCTAGCGGGAGCCAGTTCTTC. Protein sequence: CASSSHPVSSGSQFF.

This clone was recorded only once. This chain uses TRBV11-3 with TRBJ2-1; the match to TRBD1 covers 8 bases. The CDR3 loop spans 15 amino acids. CDR1 SGHNT and CDR2 YENEEA come from the germline V gene. J was trimmed by 4 bases and V by 0 bases; bases with no gene match: 2. The CDR3 is CASSLDQGAYNEQFF. Written as DNA, the CDR3 is TGTGCCAGCAGCTTAGATCAGGGGGCATACAATGAGCAGTTCTTC.

The V gene is TRBV7-2, the J gene TRBJ2-1; a possible D gene is TRBD2 (6 bases). The CDR3 is 16 amino acids. Germline loops: CDR1 SGHTA, CDR2 FQGNSA. Trimming pared 4 bases from V and 2 bases from J, leaving 15 bases between. The CDR3 loop is CASSSEVAVTYNEQFF. The DNA of the CDR3 is TGTGCCAGCAGCTCCGAGGTAGCGGTAACCTACAATGAGCAGTTCTTC. Full variable domain (missing parts from reference TRBV7-2 and TRBJ2-1): GAGVSQSPSNKVTEKGKDVELRCDPISGHTALYWYRQSLGQGLEFLIYFQGNSAPDKSGLPSDRFSAERTGGSVSTLTIQRTQQEDSAVYLCASSSEVAVTYNEQFFGPGTRLTVL.

The chain uses TRBV19 and TRBJ2-1, with TRBD1 matching over 8 bases. The CDR3 consists of 16 residues. Unmatched junction bases numbered 6, after V lost 1 base and J lost 4 bases. Germline V gene lookup returns CDR1 LNHDA and CDR2 SQIVND (reference sequence). The CDR3 DNA reads as TGTGCCAGTAGTATAGCCTCGGACAGGGAATACAATGAGCAGTTCTTC. This codes for CASSIASDREYNEQFF.

The chain links TRBV7-6 to TRBJ2-7; no reliable D call. The germline gives CDR1 SGHVS, CDR2 FNYEAQ. The CDR3 contains 15 residues. Trimming pared 0 bases from V and 0 bases from J, leaving 9 bases between. CDR3: CASSLARLSSYEQYF. The CDR3 DNA follows: TGTGCCAGCAGCTTAGCGCGCTTGTCCTCCTACGAGCAGTACTTC.

The chain combines TRBV7-2 with TRBJ2-5, with D perhaps assigned TRBD1 or TRBD2 (5 bases each). Looked up from germline, CDR1 is SGHTA and CDR2 is FQGNSA. Trimming took 4 bases from V and 5 from J, leaving 23 bases between them. The CDR3 has 17 residues. The CDR3 here is CASSSQMGQGVGETQYF. CDR3 coding DNA: TGTGCCAGCAGCTCCCAGATGGGGCAGGGAGTCGGGGAGACCCAGTACTTC.

The CDR3 loop is CASSFVLAGGLSTDTQYF. The CDR3 nucleotides read TGTGCCAGCAGCTTCGTGTTAGCGGGAGGGTTAAGCACAGATACGCAGTATTTT. The rearrangement links TRBV5-4 to TRBJ2-3; TRBD2 matches 11 bases. CDR1 and CDR2 (germline): SGHNT, YYREEE (reference sequence). V lost 2 bases and J lost 0; bases outside the gene matches: 8. The CDR3 totals 18 residues.

The V and J genes are TRBV28 and TRBJ2-1; TRBD1 agrees at 9 bases. V was pared by 4 bases and J by 8 bases, with 15 bases of the junction left unmatched. The CDR3 totals 17 residues. The V gene's germline CDR1 is MDHEN and CDR2 SYDVKM. Here the CDR3 reads CASSSPDRGESLDEQFF. The DNA of the CDR3 is TGTGCCAGCAGTTCCCCCGACAGGGGGGAAAGCTTGGATGAGCAGTTCTTC. The complete variable domain, with remaining parts taken from reference TRBV28 and TRBJ2-1, reads DVKVTQSSRYLVKRTGEKVFLECVQDMDHENMFWYRQDPGLGLRLIYFSYDVKMKEKGDIPEGYSVSREKKERFSLILESASTNQTSMYLCASSSPDRGESLDEQFFGPGTRLTVL.

The CDR3: CSSPLPSSYNEQFF. The CDR3 nucleotides read TGCAGCTCTCCCCTCCCAAGCTCCTACAATGAGCAGTTCTTC. This sequence joins TRBV29-1 and TRBJ2-1; D remains unclear. V was trimmed by 8 bases and J by 0 bases, leaving 14 bases between them. CDR1 and CDR2 (germline): SQVTM, ANQGSEA. CDR3 size: 14 residues.

In nucleotides, the CDR3 is TGCGCCAGCAGCCAAGATTGGGGTAGCGGATCCTACGAGCAGTACTTC. As protein: CASSQDWGSGSYEQYF. The chain joins TRBV4-3 to TRBJ2-7; a weak D match, TRBD2 (6 bases). The CDR3 runs to 16 residues. V was pared by 0 bases and J by 1 base, with 13 bases between. The germline V gene has CDR1 LGHNA and CDR2 YSLEER.

The chain recombines TRBV28 with TRBJ1-1; no definite D call. V was clipped by 3 bases and J by 0 bases, with 14 bases between them. The V gene's germline CDR1 is MDHEN and CDR2 SYDVKM. The CDR3 is 16 amino acids. DNA of the CDR3: TGTGCCAGCAGTTTCCGGGCAGCCGGGATGAACACTGAAGCTTTCTTT. Translation gives CASSFRAAGMNTEAFF.

The J gene is TRBJ1-5, the V gene TRBV29-1; TRBD1 matches 11 bases. J lost 4 bases, V lost 8 bases, and 7 bases had no gene match. In germline, CDR1 is SQVTM, CDR2 ANQGSEA. The CDR3 consists of 14 residues. CDR3: CSCRDRGANQPQHF. The CDR3 DNA reads as TGCAGCTGCCGGGACAGGGGGGCAAATCAGCCCCAGCATTTT.

The V and J genes are TRBV5-1 and TRBJ2-7, with TRBD1 matching 10 bases. The germline V gene has CDR1 SGHRS and CDR2 YFSETQ. Unmatched junction bases numbered 8, after V lost 4 bases and J lost 4 bases. This CDR3 has 15 amino acids. The CDR3 DNA sequence: TGCGCCAGCAGCGAAATTGACAGGGGGCGATACGAGCAGTACTTC. It yields the protein CASSEIDRGRYEQYF.

The rearrangement uses TRBV5-1 and TRBJ2-2; 13 bases align to TRBD2. This CDR3 has 17 residues. Germline V gives CDR1 SGHRS, CDR2 YFSETQ. J lost 4 bases, V lost 5 bases, and 8 bases had no gene match. The chain's CDR3 is CASSRTSGSQFTGELFF. The CDR3 DNA is TGCGCCAGCAGTCGGACTAGCGGGAGTCAATTCACCGGGGAGCTGTTTTTT.

The rearrangement joins TRBV7-9 to TRBJ2-1; TRBD2 agrees at 7 bases. The J segment lost 8 bases and the V segment lost 3 bases, leaving 7 bases of the junction unmatched. The CDR3 covers 14 residues. Germline V CDR1 and CDR2: SEHNR, FQNEAQ (reference sequence). CDR3 nucleotide sequence: TGTGCCAGCAGCTTCGGACTAGTTGCCGATGAGCAGTTCTTC. It is translated as CASSFGLVADEQFF.